The source of this T cell receptor (beta chain) is a study of shared clonotypes between healthy human individuals. For the study at large: CD4 naive cells filled three plates per donor, CD4 memory three, CD8 naive two and CD8 memory one.

As regards this clone: Its cognate antigen is unknown.

Germline V lookup: CDR1 SGDLS, CDR2 YYNGEE. This CDR3 comprises 18 residues. Trimming pared 2 bases from V and 1 base from J, leaving 18 bases between. Findings of the study overall: Unshared clonotypes carried lower generation probabilities than those common to all four donors.

Naive CD8 cells were CD45RO-negative, positively selected for CCR7, excluding terminally differentiated effector memory CD45RA+ cells. Assay used: immunoSEQ multiplex PCR; TCRdb lists only in-frame clones, some missing. Here the sample spans some 2,000,000 clones, approximately 94% being singletons. Sequencing was carried out using naive CD8+ T cells sorted from blood. The source of this sequence is a man between 18 and 29 years old in good health. This chain joins TRBV9 and TRBJ2-2, with D possibly being TRBD1 (6 bases). CDR3 protein: CASSVNIAGEKNTGELFF. The CDR3 bases are TGTGCCAGCAGCGTCAACATTGCAGGGGAAAAGAACACCGGGGAGCTGTTTTTT.